The present entry profiles one T cell receptor beta chain with its context. As yet, its antigen is unknown. The entry originates in a study of T cell repertoires in cytomegalovirus infection. Per the germline V gene, CDR1 is SGHVS and CDR2 is FNYEAQ. The CDR3 loop spans 14 amino acids. Trimming took off 5 bases at V and 3 bases at J, with 13 bases between the two ends. MiXCR was run by TCRdb on the reads, yielding one entry per CDR3 protein. The sample carries around 800,000 distinct CDR3 sequences, approximately 32% recorded once. This chain joins TRBV7-6 and TRBJ1-1, with D unresolved. The material was cultured CD8+ T cells from PBMCs, obtained from culture after CMV antigen stimulation. The source of this sequence is a human donor in good health (CMV status not recorded). Some clones in this sample may be carry-over from other donors' samples. The DNA of the CDR3 is TGTGCCAGCAGCCCCAGCTACTTGGACACTGAAGCTTTCTTT. Translating gives CASSPSYLDTEAFF.